A single sample gave rise to the 17 T cell receptor beta chains below, sequenced in a study of blood T cells in healthy people across ages. Using a J-beta primer mix together with a sample-barcoded 5' primer, a second PCR was run for about 6 to 12 cycles. Each CDR3 protein is one row after TCRdb ran MiXCR on the 5' RACE reads. The table lists around 650,000 distinct CDR3 sequences, approximately 40% of them singletons. The sample comprised blood. The receptor source for this set is an elderly man in good health.

A note on this clonotype: An end of the junction does not agree with germline; a read error may underlie this. The rearrangement uses TRBV5-1 and TRBJ2-6, with TRBD2 matching over 7 bases. The germline gives CDR1 SGHRS, CDR2 YFSETQ. There are 16 residues in the CDR3. The CDR3 coding sequence is TGCGACAGCAGCTTGGAGCGGGGCTCTGGGGCCAACGTCCTGACTTTC. It specifies CDSSLERGSGANVLTF.

The CDR3 here is CASSQDGRQGADGYTF. In DNA form, the CDR3 reads TGTGCCAGCAGCCAAGATGGGCGACAGGGGGCCGATGGCTACACCTTC. The rearrangement uses TRBV3-1 and TRBJ1-2; 10 nucleotides align to TRBD1. The germline gives CDR1 LGHDT, CDR2 YNNKEL (reference sequence). This CDR3 region has 16 residues. The J segment lost 6 bases and the V segment lost 0 bases, leaving 7 bases of the junction unmatched.

The gene calls are TRBV5-1 and TRBJ2-1; D possibly corresponds to TRBD1 (5 bases). The CDR3 covers 13 residues. Trimming shortened V by 6 bases and J by 3 bases, and 10 bases separated the two germline ends. CDR1 and CDR2 from the germline V gene are SGHRS and YFSETQ. The CDR3 is CASTLGDYNEQFF. As DNA, the CDR3 is TGCGCCAGCACCCTAGGGGACTACAATGAGCAGTTCTTC.

The chain links TRBV2 to TRBJ2-7; D perhaps matches TRBD1 (6 bases). This CDR3 has 14 amino acids. Germline CDR1 SNHLY, CDR2 FYNNEI. V dropped 7 bases and J dropped 1 base, with 14 bases sitting between them. CDR3 sequence (DNA): TGTGCCAGCACTCGAGCCGGACAGTCCTACGAGCAGTACTTC. Translating gives CASTRAGQSYEQYF.

In its sample, this clonotype was seen many times. The chain joins TRBV5-1 to TRBJ2-1, with D hard to call. The germline CDR1 and CDR2 sequences are SGHRS and YFSETQ. This CDR3 region has 12 residues. Trimming stripped 0 bases from V and 9 bases from J, with 7 bases between. The CDR3 here is CASSLEWAEQFF. The CDR3 bases are TGCGCCAGCAGCTTGGAGTGGGCTGAGCAGTTCTTC.

The V gene is TRBV7-2, the J gene TRBJ2-4, with D unclear. V lost 7 bases and J 13 bases, leaving 20 bases between the germline ends. This CDR3 comprises 13 residues. Germline V gives CDR1 SGHTA, CDR2 FQGNSA. This chain's CDR3 is CASTWGTNNEQYF. CDR3 nucleotides: TGTGCCAGCACCTGGGGTACGAACAATGAGCAGTACTTC. The whole variable domain, remainder taken from reference TRBV7-2 and TRBJ2-4, is GAGVSQSPSNKVTEKGKDVELRCDPISGHTALYWYRQSLGQGLEFLIYFQGNSAPDKSGLPSDRFSAERTGGSVSTLTIQRTQQEDSAVYLCASTWGTNNEQYFGAGTRLSVL.

On this clonotype: A single base separates this from a much larger clone, so it may be a read error. The V gene is TRBV20-1, the J gene TRBJ1-1; D not resolved. From germline, CDR1 is DFQATT and CDR2 SNEGSKA (reference sequence). The CDR3 contains 12 residues. Deletions cut 4 bases from V and 1 base from J, with 7 bases between. The CDR3 region has the DNA TGCAGTGCTAATCCGGGGAACACTGAAGCTTTCTTT. Residues: CSANPGNTEAFF.

Concerning this clonotype itself: This could be a read error, since a much larger clone is one nucleotide away. The chain is built from TRBV29-1 and TRBJ2-3, with no clear D. Per the germline V gene, CDR1 is SQVTM and CDR2 is ANQGSEA. The CDR3 runs to 15 residues. The CDR3 coding sequence is TGCAGCGTTGTTATTGTGGGCTTGGGCACAGATGCGCAGTATTTT. This gives the protein CSVVIVGLGTDAQYF.

The chain combines TRBV12-3 or TRBV12-4 with TRBJ1-4; D remains ambiguous. Trimming cost V 2 bases and J 0 bases, with 4 bases left between them. CDR3 length: 14 residues. The CDR3, as DNA: TGTGCCAGCAGTTTAAGGTCAACTAATGAAAAACTGTTTTTT. This sequence encodes CASSLRSTNEKLFF.

This clonotype came up a few times. The chain employs TRBV6-2 or TRBV6-3 and TRBJ1-5, with D perhaps TRBD1 (5 bases). CDR1 and CDR2 from the germline V gene are MNHEY and SVGEGT. The V end lost 6 bases, the J end lost 9 bases, and 9 bases lay between the germline ends. The CDR3 runs 11 residues. CDR3 nucleotide sequence: TGTGCCAGCAGCGGGGGTTGGCCCCAGCATTTT. This gives the protein CASSGGWPQHF.

The CDR3 reads CSARKTSGGAEDSYNEQFF. CDR3 DNA sequence: TGCAGTGCTAGGAAGACTAGCGGGGGGGCGGAAGACTCCTACAATGAGCAGTTCTTC. The chain couples TRBV20-1 to TRBJ2-1; 14 positions match TRBD2. Germline CDR1 and CDR2: DFQATT and SNEGSKA (reference sequence). The V gene end was trimmed by 3 bases and the J gene end by 0 bases; junction bases not matched to a gene: 10. The CDR3 runs to 19 residues.

This chain connects TRBV7-2 to TRBJ2-1, with 9 bases lining up with TRBD2. The CDR3 has 16 amino acids. Germline values: CDR1 SGHTA, CDR2 FQGNSA. The V and J ends lost 5 bases and 7 bases, in that order; junction bases with no gene match: 12. CDR3 region: CASSRQAGGPWNEQFF. The CDR3 DNA follows: TGTGCCAGCAGCCGGCAGGCGGGAGGGCCCTGGAATGAGCAGTTCTTC.

This clonotype was counted a few times. V and J are TRBV5-1 and TRBJ1-2; 8 bases are a match to TRBD1. This CDR3 contains 17 residues. The germline V gene has CDR1 SGHRS and CDR2 YFSETQ. V was pared by 4 bases and J by 6 bases, with 17 bases of the junction left unmatched. The DNA of the CDR3 is TGCGCCAGCAGCGAGATCCCCCTCGGCAGGGGGCCTCATGGCTACACCTTC. Protein: CASSEIPLGRGPHGYTF.

The rearrangement links TRBV6-6 to TRBJ1-2; no definite D call. Trimming cost V 5 bases and J 5 bases, with 15 bases left between them. Germline V lookup: CDR1 MNHNY, CDR2 SVGAGI (reference sequence). This CDR3 has 14 residues. This chain's CDR3 is CASSPGSEGYGYTF. Here the CDR3 DNA reads TGTGCCAGCAGTCCGGGGTCAGAGGGTTATGGCTACACCTTC.

This clonotype has just a few counts. The genes are TRBV6-1 and TRBJ2-1; 9 bases line up with TRBD2. The J call may be faulty, since TRBJ2-7 better matches the DNA end. Germline CDR1 is MNHNS and CDR2 is SASEGT. This CDR3 region has 18 residues. The CDR3 here is CASSEGSLAGTAYNEQYF. The CDR3 coding sequence is TGTGCCAGCAGTGAAGGATCCCTAGCGGGGACCGCCTACAATGAGCAGTACTTC.

The gene calls are TRBV7-3 and TRBJ1-1, with 7 positions matching TRBD1. Trimming at V came to 5 bases and at J to 1 base, leaving 4 bases not matched to a gene. This CDR3 contains 14 residues. Germline V CDR1 and CDR2: SGHTA, FQGTGA. The CDR3 bases are TGTGCCAGCAGCAAAGGGACAGCGAACACTGAAGCTTTCTTT. This sequence encodes CASSKGTANTEAFF.

This clonotype was observed a few times. This chain links TRBV4-3 with TRBJ1-4, with no clear D. The CDR3 has 14 amino acids. Looked up from germline, CDR1 is LGHNA and CDR2 is YSLEER. V was trimmed by 1 base and J by 5 bases, leaving 8 bases between them. Written as DNA, the CDR3 is TGCGCCAGCAGCCAAGTGGGCTTCAATGAAAAACTGTTTTTT. The encoded protein is CASSQVGFNEKLFF.